Sequencing of this T cell receptor (beta chain) was carried out in a study of OX40 agonist ivuxolimab in advanced cancers. General observations from the study: More expanded clones were found, on average, in CD8+ than in CD4+ T cells.

Assay used: immunoSEQ multiplex PCR; TCRdb lists only in-frame clones, some missing. The sample lists over 85,000 clones; 85% to 95% were seen once. This clone has just one count. Antigen: not known. This CDR3 has 14 amino acids. V shed 2 bases, J shed 2 bases, and the junction held 3 bases outside the gene matches. Germline V gives CDR1 MNHNY, CDR2 SVGAGI (reference sequence). The sequence came from an adult with an advanced solid tumor such as melanoma, head and neck, liver or kidney cancer. V and J are TRBV6-6 and TRBJ2-7, with 7 bases aligning to TRBD1. The sequenced sample was CD4+ or CD8+ T cells sorted from blood, obtained in a trial of the OX40 agonist ivuxolimab. The CDR3 sequence: CASSYRGQTYEQYF. The CDR3 region has the DNA TGTGCCAGCAGTTACAGGGGGCAAACCTACGAGCAGTACTTC.